Listed here are 25 T cell receptor beta chains from one sample, sequenced in a study of blood T cell repertoires in COVID-19. Measured with immunoSEQ multiplex PCR; TCRdb has only the in-frame clones, and not every one. Altogether around 340,000 clones are present, about nine tenths being singletons, with the ten largest covering 3% to 4.5%. The sequencing sample was made of peripheral blood. These receptors were taken from a woman in her fifties or sixties with COVID-19, enrolled during active disease.

V gene TRBV10-2 combines with J gene TRBJ1-1, with D unresolved. V was trimmed by 1 base and J by 4 bases, leaving 10 bases between them. This CDR3 has 14 residues. In germline, CDR1 is WSHSY, CDR2 SAAADI. The CDR3 DNA sequence: TGCGCCAGCAGTGAGTATCGGGGAGGCACTGAAGCTTTCTTT. Translating it yields CASSEYRGGTEAFF.

V gene TRBV18 combines with J gene TRBJ1-2, with 8 bases matching TRBD1. The germline V gene has CDR1 KGHSH and CDR2 LQKENI. Unmatched junction bases numbered 9, after V lost 4 bases and J lost 5 bases. The CDR3 is 15 amino acids. Here the CDR3 DNA reads TGTGCCAGCTCACTAGACGCCCGGACAGGGTATGGCTACACCTTC. Translation gives CASSLDARTGYGYTF.

This chain joins TRBV7-9 and TRBJ2-5; 8 nucleotides match TRBD1. The germline gives CDR1 SEHNR, CDR2 FQNEAQ (reference sequence). This CDR3 has 14 residues. V lost 8 bases to trimming and J lost 5 bases; unmatched junction nucleotides: 10. The CDR3 coding sequence is TGTGCCAGCGTAGGGACAGGCCAAATGGAGACCCAGTACTTC. Its translation: CASVGTGQMETQYF.

The rearrangement joins TRBV28 to TRBJ1-1; perhaps TRBD1 as D (6 bases). The V end lost 1 base, the J end lost 10 bases, and 19 bases lay between the germline ends. The CDR3 totals 15 residues. The germline V gene has CDR1 MDHEN and CDR2 SYDVKM. The CDR3 reads CASSLYRDTGYGAFF. Written as DNA, the CDR3 is TGTGCCAGCAGTTTATACAGGGATACGGGGTATGGAGCTTTCTTT.

The gene calls are TRBV2 and TRBJ1-2, with D uncertain. The CDR3 runs 14 residues. Trimming cost V 6 bases and J 3 bases, with 14 bases left between them. Germline CDR1 SNHLY, CDR2 FYNNEI. DNA for the CDR3: TGTGCCAGCAGGCCCGGGAACGCTGACTATGGCTACACCTTC. Translation: CASRPGNADYGYTF.

The rearrangement links TRBV28 to TRBJ1-1; 8 bases line up with TRBD1. The V gene's germline CDR1 is MDHEN and CDR2 SYDVKM. This CDR3 is built from 15 residues. Trimming at V came to 5 bases and at J to 4 bases, leaving 9 bases not matched to a gene. The chain's CDR3 is CASSRTGTVGTEAFF. For the CDR3, the DNA is TGTGCCAGCAGTCGGACAGGGACGGTAGGCACTGAAGCTTTCTTT.

V is TRBV18 and J is TRBJ1-2; possible D gene TRBD1, 6 bases. CDR3 length equals 12 residues. Per the germline V gene, CDR1 is KGHSH and CDR2 is LQKENI. V lost 6 bases and J lost 2, with 7 bases in between. The CDR3 sequence is CASSGTNYGYTF. The CDR3 coding sequence is TGTGCCAGCTCGGGGACAAACTATGGCTACACCTTC. Filled out from reference TRBV18 and TRBJ1-2, the complete variable domain reads NAGVMQNPRHLVRRRGQEARLRCSPMKGHSHVYWYRQLPEEGLKFMVYLQKENIIDESGMPKERFSAEFPKEGPSILRIQQVVRGDSAAYFCASSGTNYGYTFGSGTRLTVV.

In the case of this clone: The same CDR3 arises from other DNA sequences in this sample as well. The rearrangement joins TRBV28 to TRBJ1-5, with a tentative D call TRBD1 (6 bases). The CDR3 extends over 13 amino acids. CDR1 is MDHEN and CDR2 is SYDVKM in the germline V gene. Trimming took off 4 bases at V and 7 bases at J, with 11 bases between the two ends. The CDR3 DNA follows: TGTGCCAGCAGTTCAGGGGTAAGGCAGCCCCAGCATTTT. It translates to CASSSGVRQPQHF.

This clone was observed once. The rearrangement links TRBV3-1 (or the pseudogene TRBV3-2) to TRBJ2-1; possibly TRBD2 for D (6 bases). V dropped 3 bases and J dropped 9 bases, with 24 bases sitting between them. Germline CDR1 reads LGHDT; CDR2 reads YNNKEL (reference sequence). This CDR3 contains 17 residues. The CDR3 sequence is CASSQGGRAFFLGEQFF. In DNA, the CDR3 is TGTGCCAGCAGCCAGGGGGGTAGGGCCTTTTTTTTGGGTGAGCAGTTCTTC.

The V and J genes are TRBV3-1 (or the pseudogene TRBV3-2) and TRBJ2-1; D gene uncertain. The CDR3 runs to 14 residues. The germline CDR1 and CDR2 sequences are LGHDT and YNNKEL (reference sequence). V was trimmed by 2 bases and J by 3 bases, leaving 8 bases between them. The CDR3 protein is CASSQRSYYNEQFF. CDR3 DNA sequence: TGTGCCAGCAGCCAAAGGAGCTACTACAATGAGCAGTTCTTC.

The chain has TRBV5-4 and TRBJ2-1; 8 nucleotides line up with TRBD2. V shed 4 bases, J shed 7 bases, and the junction held 19 bases outside the gene matches. CDR1 is SGHNT and CDR2 is YYREEE in the germline V gene (reference sequence). The CDR3 runs 18 residues. The CDR3 spells CASSPPGLVFSASNEQFF. CDR3 nucleotides: TGTGCCAGCAGCCCGCCGGGACTAGTATTTTCGGCGAGTAATGAGCAGTTCTTC.

J is TRBJ2-7 and V is TRBV19; 7 bases map to TRBD1. After removal of 2 bases from V and 0 bases from J, the junction contained 4 bases not matched to a gene. The germline CDR1 and CDR2 sequences are LNHDA and SQIVND (reference sequence). This CDR3 spans 15 amino acids. CDR3 amino acids: CASSIRQGSSYEQYF. DNA for the CDR3: TGTGCCAGTAGTATAAGACAGGGAAGCTCCTACGAGCAGTACTTC.

This clone appeared a few times. V is TRBV28 and J is TRBJ1-5; no reliable D call. V gave up 6 bases and J gave up 3 bases, with 12 bases separating them. Germline values: CDR1 MDHEN, CDR2 SYDVKM. The CDR3 has 14 amino acids. The DNA for the CDR3 is TGTGCCAGCAGCCGTCACAGCCTCAATCAGCCCCAGCATTTT. Its protein is CASSRHSLNQPQHF.

This clone was seen ten or more times. Other DNA sequences of this sample code for an identical CDR3. The gene calls are TRBV6-1 and TRBJ1-5, with D tentatively TRBD1 (5 bases). This CDR3 comprises 15 residues. V was cut by 0 bases and J by 5 bases, with 11 bases left in between. Germline lookup yields CDR1 MNHNS and CDR2 SASEGT. The CDR3 loop reads CASSEAGGLDQPQHF. CDR3 bases: TGTGCCAGCAGTGAAGCGGGGGGATTGGATCAGCCCCAGCATTTT.

V and J are TRBV11-3 and TRBJ2-2; the D gene is possibly TRBD1 (6 bases). Between the trimmed V and J ends, which lost 2 bases and 5 bases, there was a span of 12 bases. The germline CDR1 and CDR2 sequences are SGHNT and YENEEA. The CDR3 runs to 15 residues. CDR3 sequence (DNA): TGTGCCAGCAGCTTACAACAGGGTGGAACCGGGGAGCTGTTTTTT. Protein: CASSLQQGGTGELFF.

This rearrangement joins TRBV9 to TRBJ2-1; 9 bases fit TRBD1. There are 15 residues in the CDR3. V lost 3 bases, J lost 6 bases, and 7 bases stayed unmatched. Germline V lookup: CDR1 SGDLS, CDR2 YYNGEE. Written as DNA, the CDR3 is TGTGCCAGCAGCGCGAGGGACAGGGCACTCAATGAGCAGTTCTTC. Protein sequence: CASSARDRALNEQFF.

This clone was seen a single time. V and J are TRBV24-1 and TRBJ1-5; D perhaps matches TRBD1 (6 bases). The CDR3 runs to 16 residues. V gave up 0 bases and J gave up 2 bases, with 10 bases separating them. Germline assignment: CDR1 KGHDR and CDR2 SFDVKD. For the CDR3, the DNA is TGTGCCACCAGTGATTTGAGCAGGGGAGGCAATCAGCCCCAGCATTTT. It translates to CATSDLSRGGNQPQHF.

J is TRBJ1-2 and V is TRBV5-1; 10 bases agree with TRBD1. Germline lookup yields CDR1 SGHRS and CDR2 YFSETQ. This CDR3 contains 16 residues. The ends lost 1 base at V and 4 bases at J; junction bases unmatched: 7. CDR3 sequence reads: CASSLQTGGAVYGYTF. CDR3 bases: TGCGCCAGCAGCTTGCAGACAGGGGGCGCCGTCTATGGCTACACCTTC. Using reference TRBV5-1 and TRBJ1-2 for the parts outside the CDR3, the full variable domain is KAGVTQTPRYLIKTRGQQVTLSCSPISGHRSVSWYQQTPGQGLQFLFEYFSETQRNKGNFPGRFSGRQFSNSRSEMNVSTLELGDSALYLCASSLQTGGAVYGYTFGSGTRLTVV.

The genes are TRBV5-1 and TRBJ2-3, with TRBD2 matching 7 bases. This CDR3 comprises 16 residues. Looked up from germline, CDR1 is SGHRS and CDR2 is YFSETQ. The trim removed 4 bases at V and 1 base at J, leaving 9 bases unmatched. The CDR3 loop is CASSPDPGGGTDTQYF. The CDR3, as DNA: TGCGCCAGCAGCCCGGACCCGGGGGGTGGCACAGATACGCAGTATTTT.

The gene calls are TRBV3-1 (or the pseudogene TRBV3-2) and TRBJ2-3; TRBD2 agrees at 8 bases. CDR3 length: 19 residues. The junction had 15 bases not matched to a gene; V was cut back by 1 base and J by 3 bases. From germline, CDR1 is LGHDT and CDR2 YNNKEL (reference sequence). CDR3 sequence: CASSQGYTTGGRITDTQYF. The CDR3 DNA is TGTGCCAGCAGCCAAGGATATACGACGGGGGGGCGGATTACAGATACGCAGTATTTT.

The chain couples TRBV6-1 to TRBJ2-7; 9 bases are shared with TRBD1. The CDR3 contains 15 residues. With V trimmed by 2 bases and J by 2 bases, 4 bases remained unmatched. CDR1 is MNHNS, CDR2 SASEGT, per germline. The CDR3 reads CASSETRQGAYEQYF. CDR3 nucleotides: TGTGCCAGCAGTGAAACAAGACAGGGGGCCTACGAGCAGTACTTC.

Regarding this clone: Other DNA sequences of this sample code for an identical CDR3. This rearrangement joins TRBV27 to TRBJ1-2; weak D call: TRBD1 (6 bases). The CDR3 extends over 12 amino acids. Germline V gene data show CDR1 as MNHEY and CDR2 as SMNVEV (reference sequence). Trimming cost V 8 bases and J 4 bases, with 11 bases left between them. In nucleotides, the CDR3 is TGTGCCAGCCGAACAGGGAGCTATGGCTACACCTTC. This gives the protein CASRTGSYGYTF.

The chain recombines TRBV7-2 with TRBJ1-2; maybe TRBD1 (6 bases). V was trimmed by 2 bases and J by 7 bases, leaving 20 bases between them. Germline V CDR1 and CDR2: SGHTA, FQGNSA. The CDR3 extends over 16 amino acids. This CDR3 is CASSLRSRDKLRGYTF. CDR3 nucleotides: TGTGCCAGCAGCTTAAGATCTAGGGACAAACTCCGTGGCTACACCTTC. Combining the CDR3 with reference TRBV7-2 and TRBJ1-2 gives the whole variable domain GAGVSQSPSNKVTEKGKDVELRCDPISGHTALYWYRQSLGQGLEFLIYFQGNSAPDKSGLPSDRFSAERTGGSVSTLTIQRTQQEDSAVYLCASSLRSRDKLRGYTFGSGTRLTVV.

The chain combines TRBV30 with TRBJ2-1; tentative D call: TRBD1 (6 bases). The CDR3 totals 13 residues. Trimming took off 0 bases at V and 6 bases at J, with 9 bases between the two ends. Germline V gives CDR1 GTSNPN, CDR2 SVGIG (reference sequence). The CDR3 loop is CAWSVLRGNEQFF. Written as DNA, the CDR3 is TGTGCCTGGAGTGTACTCAGGGGCAATGAGCAGTTCTTC.

The chain combines TRBV2 with TRBJ1-5; TRBD1 might be the D (6 bases). Germline assignment: CDR1 SNHLY and CDR2 FYNNEI. The CDR3 extends over 14 amino acids. V lost 4 bases and J 4 bases, leaving 11 bases between the germline ends. CDR3 in amino acids: CASSVEGENQPQHF. As DNA, the CDR3 is TGTGCCAGCAGTGTAGAGGGGGAGAATCAGCCCCAGCATTTT.